This T cell receptor beta chain was captured by sequencing in a study of post-analysis software for immune sequencing data. Study-wide background: Both relapsing-remitting and secondary progressive multiple sclerosis featured among the disease courses, as did progressive-relapsing multiple sclerosis. Study observations and caveats: Patients showed TRBV5-6, TRBV5-1 and TRBV20-1 among five TRBV segments more frequent than in controls. Normalized Chao1 diversity was significantly lower in multiple sclerosis patients than in controls.

Every TCR beta cDNA library bore unique molecular identifiers. TCRdb reprocessed the PCR reads via MiXCR and lists one record per CDR3 protein. There are approximately 570,000 distinct CDR3 sequences in the sample; roughly two fifths occur only once, and 1.7% lies in the top ten. This clonotype was observed a few times. Its antigen is not known. The CDR3 is 13 amino acids. V lost 3 bases and J 8 bases, leaving 11 bases between the germline ends. The sample taken for sequencing was blood. This chain joins TRBV12-3 or TRBV12-4 and TRBJ2-4; possibly TRBD2 for D (5 bases). The sequence was obtained from a girl aged 5 to 17 with multiple sclerosis. The CDR3 nucleotides are TGTGCCAGCAGTTTCTCGGGGAAGGACATTCAGTACTTC. Amino acids: CASSFSGKDIQYF.